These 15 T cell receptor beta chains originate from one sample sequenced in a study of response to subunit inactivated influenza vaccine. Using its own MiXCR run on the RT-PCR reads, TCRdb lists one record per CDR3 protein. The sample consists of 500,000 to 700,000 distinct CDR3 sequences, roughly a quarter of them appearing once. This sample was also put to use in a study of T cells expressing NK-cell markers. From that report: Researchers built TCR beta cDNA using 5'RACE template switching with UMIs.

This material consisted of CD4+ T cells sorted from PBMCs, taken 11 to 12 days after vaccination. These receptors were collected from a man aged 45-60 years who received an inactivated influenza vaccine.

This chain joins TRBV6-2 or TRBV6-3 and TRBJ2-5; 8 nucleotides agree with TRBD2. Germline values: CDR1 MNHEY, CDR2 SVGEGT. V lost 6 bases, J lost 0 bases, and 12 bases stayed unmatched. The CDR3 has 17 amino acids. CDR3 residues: CASRSPYGGGYQETQYF. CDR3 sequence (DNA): TGTGCCAGCAGATCGCCGTACGGGGGGGGGTACCAAGAGACCCAGTACTTC.

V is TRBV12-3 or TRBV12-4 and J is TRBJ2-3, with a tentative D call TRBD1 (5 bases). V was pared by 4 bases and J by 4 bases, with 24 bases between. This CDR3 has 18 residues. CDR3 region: CASSSPLGRPGEADTQYF. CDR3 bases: TGTGCCAGCAGTTCCCCCCTGGGGCGACCAGGAGAGGCAGATACGCAGTATTTT.

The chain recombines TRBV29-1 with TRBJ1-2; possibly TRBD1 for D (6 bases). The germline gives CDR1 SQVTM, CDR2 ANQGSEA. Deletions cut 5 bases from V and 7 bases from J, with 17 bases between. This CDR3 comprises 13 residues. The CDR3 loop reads CSVYGRGGFGYTF. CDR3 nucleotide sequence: TGCAGCGTTTACGGCAGGGGTGGTTTTGGCTACACCTTC.

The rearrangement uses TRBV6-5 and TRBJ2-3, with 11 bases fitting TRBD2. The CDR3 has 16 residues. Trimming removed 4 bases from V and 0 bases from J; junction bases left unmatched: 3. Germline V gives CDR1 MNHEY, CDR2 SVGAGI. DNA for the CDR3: TGTGCCAGCAGTTTAGCGGGGGGGCCTAGCACAGATACGCAGTATTTT. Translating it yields CASSLAGGPSTDTQYF.

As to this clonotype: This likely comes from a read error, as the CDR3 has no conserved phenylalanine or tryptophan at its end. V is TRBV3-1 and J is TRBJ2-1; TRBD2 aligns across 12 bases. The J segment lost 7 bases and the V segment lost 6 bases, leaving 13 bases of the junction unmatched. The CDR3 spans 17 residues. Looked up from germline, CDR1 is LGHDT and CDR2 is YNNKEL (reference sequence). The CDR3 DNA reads TGTGCCAGCAGTCCTCTAGCGGGGGGGCCGTCGAGTAATGAGCAGTTCCTC. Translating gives CASSPLAGGPSSNEQFL.

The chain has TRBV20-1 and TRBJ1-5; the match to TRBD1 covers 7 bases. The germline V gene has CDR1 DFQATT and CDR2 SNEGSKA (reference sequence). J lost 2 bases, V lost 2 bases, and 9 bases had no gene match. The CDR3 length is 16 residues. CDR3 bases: TGCAGTGCTAGACCCCCTGAGGGGGCTCGCAATCAGCCCCAGCATTTT. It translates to CSARPPEGARNQPQHF.

This CDR3 is CASSTRPPPVGNTEAFF. CDR3 nucleotide sequence: TGTGCCAGCAGCACCCGACCCCCCCCAGTGGGGAACACTGAAGCTTTCTTT. The chain combines TRBV7-2 with TRBJ1-1; D ambiguous. Germline-derived CDR1 and CDR2 are SGHTA and FQGNSA. V lost 5 bases and J lost 1, with 20 bases in between. The CDR3 has 17 amino acids. The full variable domain, rest sourced from reference TRBV7-2 and TRBJ1-1, is GAGVSQSPSNKVTEKGKDVELRCDPISGHTALYWYRQSLGQGLEFLIYFQGNSAPDKSGLPSDRFSAERTGGSVSTLTIQRTQQEDSAVYLCASSTRPPPVGNTEAFFGQGTRLTVV.

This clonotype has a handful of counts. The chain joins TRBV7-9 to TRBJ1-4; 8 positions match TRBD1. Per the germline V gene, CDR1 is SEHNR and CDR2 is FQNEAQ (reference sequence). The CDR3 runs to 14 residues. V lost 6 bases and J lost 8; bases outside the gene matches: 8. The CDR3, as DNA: TGTGCCAGCAGGGGGCAGGGGGCAATCGAAAAACTGTTTTTT. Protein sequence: CASRGQGAIEKLFF.

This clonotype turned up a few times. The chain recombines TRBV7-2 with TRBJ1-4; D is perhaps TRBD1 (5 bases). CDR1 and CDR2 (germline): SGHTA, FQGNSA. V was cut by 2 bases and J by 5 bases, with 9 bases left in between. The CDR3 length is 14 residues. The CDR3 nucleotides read TGTGCCAGCAGCTTAAGGGCAGGGAATGAAAAACTGTTTTTT. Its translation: CASSLRAGNEKLFF.

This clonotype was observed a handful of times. The CDR3 bases are TGTGCCAGCAGTTTACGGGGGGCGAGAGAGCAGTACTTC. Residues: CASSLRGAREQYF. J is TRBJ2-7 and V is TRBV6-5, with D perhaps matching TRBD2 (7 bases). The CDR3 length is 13 residues. Germline CDR1 reads MNHEY; CDR2 reads SVGAGI. Trimming removed 4 bases at V and 7 bases at J, with 14 bases between.

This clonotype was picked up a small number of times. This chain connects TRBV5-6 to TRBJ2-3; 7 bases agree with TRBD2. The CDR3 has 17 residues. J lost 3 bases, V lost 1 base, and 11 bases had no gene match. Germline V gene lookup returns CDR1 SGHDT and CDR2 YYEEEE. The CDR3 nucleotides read TGTGCCAGCAGCTTGCCCGGACTCACGGGGGGTACAGATACGCAGTATTTT. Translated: CASSLPGLTGGTDTQYF.

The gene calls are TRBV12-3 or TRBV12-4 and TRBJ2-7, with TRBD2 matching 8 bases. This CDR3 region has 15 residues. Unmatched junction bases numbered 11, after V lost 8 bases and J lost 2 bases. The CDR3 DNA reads TGTGCCAGCGGACTTCAACGGGGGGGAGCCTACGAGCAGTACTTC. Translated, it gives CASGLQRGGAYEQYF.

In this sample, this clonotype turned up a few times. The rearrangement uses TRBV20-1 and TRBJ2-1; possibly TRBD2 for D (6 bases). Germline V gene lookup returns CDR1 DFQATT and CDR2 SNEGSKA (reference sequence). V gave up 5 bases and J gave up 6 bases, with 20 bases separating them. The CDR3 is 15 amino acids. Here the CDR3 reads CSAGGGDFGANEQFF. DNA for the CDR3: TGCAGTGCTGGGGGTGGGGACTTCGGGGCCAATGAGCAGTTCTTC.

This CDR3 reads CASSFLKSGSGETQYF. DNA of the CDR3: TGTGCCAGCAGTTTTCTAAAGAGCGGGAGCGGGGAGACCCAGTACTTC. This sequence joins TRBV28 and TRBJ2-5; TRBD2 matches at 8 bases. The CDR3 has 16 amino acids. V lost 3 bases to trimming and J lost 5 bases; unmatched junction nucleotides: 11. CDR1 is MDHEN, CDR2 SYDVKM, per germline.

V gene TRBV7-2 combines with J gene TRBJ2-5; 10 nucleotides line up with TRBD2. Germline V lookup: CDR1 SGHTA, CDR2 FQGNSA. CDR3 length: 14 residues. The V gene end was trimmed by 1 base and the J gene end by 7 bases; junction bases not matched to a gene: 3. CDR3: CASSLVGLAPTQYF. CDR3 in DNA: TGTGCCAGCAGCTTAGTGGGACTAGCGCCGACCCAGTACTTC.